This is a list of T cell receptor beta chains from one sample in a study of cytomegalovirus exposure and HLA in healthy donors. Sequenced by immunoSEQ multiplex PCR; TCRdb stores in-frame clones only, minus some. The table shows about 150,000 clones, with 70% to 90% occurring only once. Specimen: PBMCs. The source is a woman aged 18-29 years in good health and CMV-seronegative. Both conserved end residues are part of each CDR3. The order of the fields is V gene, D gene, clone size, J gene, CDR3 protein, CDR3 DNA. The D gene is left open where the match is weak. Expanded clones are given a class, and other clones once, few, many or no size at all.

TRBV28	NA	few	TRBJ1-1	CASSDPRAQAFF	TGTGCCAGCAGCGACCCGAGGGCGCAAGCTTTCTTT
TRBV7-9	NA	once	TRBJ1-2	CASSPGVGSRNNGYTF	TGTGCCAGCAGCCCCGGGGTGGGATCTAGAAATAATGGCTACACCTTC
TRBV7-9	TRBD1	NA	TRBJ2-5	CASSTGQSQETQYF	TGTGCCAGCAGCACGGGACAGAGCCAAGAGACCCAGTACTTC
TRBV28	TRBD1	NA	TRBJ1-1	CASSRTGGGTEAFF	TGTGCCAGCAGTCGGACAGGGGGCGGCACTGAAGCTTTCTTT
TRBV6-6	NA	NA	TRBJ1-2	CASSAAGYTF	TGTGCCAGCAGCGCAGCGGGCTACACCTTC
TRBV15	NA	NA	TRBJ2-6	CATSREEGTGANVLTF	TGTGCCACCAGCAGAGAGGAGGGTACTGGGGCCAACGTCCTGACTTTC
TRBV11-2	NA	NA	TRBJ2-3	CASSLVWGKRDTQYF	TGTGCCAGCAGCTTAGTGTGGGGCAAAAGGGATACGCAGTATTTT
TRBV28	NA	NA	TRBJ2-7	CASTTNQIWGGEQYF	TGTGCCAGCACCACCAACCAGATATGGGGCGGCGAGCAGTACTTC
TRBV4-3	NA	NA	TRBJ1-2	CASSHQWEGENYGYTF	TGCGCCAGCAGCCATCAGTGGGAGGGGGAGAACTATGGCTACACCTTC
TRBV28	NA	NA	TRBJ1-1	CASRVRGLGTEAFF	TGTGCCAGCAGGGTCCGGGGGTTGGGCACTGAAGCTTTCTTT